A selection of T cell receptor beta chains follows, all from one sample in a study of PD-1 blockade in classical Hodgkin lymphoma. The table came from immunoSEQ multiplex PCR; TCRdb's copy has only in-frame clones and leaves some out. Of fewer than 25,000 clones listed, about nine tenths are singletons. The sequencing here drew on peripheral blood mononuclear cells (PBMCs), taken before the second cycle of nivolumab. The origin of the receptors is a human donor with classical Hodgkin lymphoma. Each CDR3 is given with its conserved first and last residue. The D gene is left open where the match is weak.

J gene | V gene | D gene | CDR3 protein
TRBJ2-7 | TRBV4-3 | . | CASSQDQGPYEQYF
TRBJ2-2 | TRBV5-1 | . | CASSLQRLTGELFF
TRBJ2-1 | TRBV27 | TRBD1 | CASRHAGTEADNEQFF
TRBJ1-2 | TRBV4-1 | . | CASSDRPYKKGGYTF
TRBJ1-1 | TRBV9 | TRBD1 | CASSVSDRVTEAFF
TRBJ1-5 | TRBV5-1 | TRBD1 | CASSLAGQGNQPQHF
TRBJ1-4 | TRBV7-9 | . | CASSLEGITNEKLFF
TRBJ2-1 | TRBV5-1 | TRBD2 | CASNPGGSYNEQFF
TRBJ2-7 | TRBV7-9 | . | CASSLAGSYEQYF
TRBJ2-1 | TRBV5-4 | . | CASSGTELNEQFF
TRBJ2-7 | TRBV11-2 | . | CASSQGAIYEQYF
TRBJ1-3 | TRBV9 | . | CASSVDQNPGYTIYF
TRBJ1-2 | TRBV7-9 | . | CASSPRVNYGYTF
TRBJ2-7 | TRBV6-5 | TRBD1 | CASSRTGAVRNEQYF